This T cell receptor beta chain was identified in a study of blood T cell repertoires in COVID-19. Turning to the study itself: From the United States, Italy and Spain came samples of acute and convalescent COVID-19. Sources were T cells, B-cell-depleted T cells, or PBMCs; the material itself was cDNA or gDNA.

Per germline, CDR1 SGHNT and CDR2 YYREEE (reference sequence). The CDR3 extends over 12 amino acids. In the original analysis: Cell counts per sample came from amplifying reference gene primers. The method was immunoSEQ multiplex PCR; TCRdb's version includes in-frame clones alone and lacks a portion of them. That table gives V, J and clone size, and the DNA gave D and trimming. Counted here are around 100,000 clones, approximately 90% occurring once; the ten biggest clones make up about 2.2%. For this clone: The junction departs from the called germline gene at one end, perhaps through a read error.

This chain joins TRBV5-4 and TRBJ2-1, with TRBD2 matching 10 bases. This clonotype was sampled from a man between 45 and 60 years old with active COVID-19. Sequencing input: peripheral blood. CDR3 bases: TGTGCCAGCAGCTTAATTGGACTAGCGGACGTCTTC. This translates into CASSLIGLADVF.